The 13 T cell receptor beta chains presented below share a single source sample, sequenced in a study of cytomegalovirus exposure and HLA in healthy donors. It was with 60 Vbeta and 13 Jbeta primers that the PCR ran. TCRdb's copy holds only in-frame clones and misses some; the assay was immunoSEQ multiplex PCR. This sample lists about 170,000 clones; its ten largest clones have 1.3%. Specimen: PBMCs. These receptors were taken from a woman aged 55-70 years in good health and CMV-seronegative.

CDR3: CASSHPVARWADTQYF. Written as DNA, the CDR3 is TGTGCCAGCAGCCACCCCGTAGCGAGGTGGGCAGATACGCAGTATTTT. The chain couples TRBV4-2 to TRBJ2-3; weak D call: TRBD2 (5 bases). The V end lost 3 bases, the J end lost 4 bases, and 17 bases lay between the germline ends. The CDR3 has 16 residues. CDR1 is LGHNA, CDR2 YNFKEQ, per germline.

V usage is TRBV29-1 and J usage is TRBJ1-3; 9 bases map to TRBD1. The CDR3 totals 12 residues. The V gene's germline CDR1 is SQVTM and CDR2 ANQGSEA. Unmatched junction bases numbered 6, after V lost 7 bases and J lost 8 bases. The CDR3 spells CSARTGGHTIYF. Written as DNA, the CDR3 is TGCAGCGCCCGAACAGGGGGCCACACCATATATTTT.

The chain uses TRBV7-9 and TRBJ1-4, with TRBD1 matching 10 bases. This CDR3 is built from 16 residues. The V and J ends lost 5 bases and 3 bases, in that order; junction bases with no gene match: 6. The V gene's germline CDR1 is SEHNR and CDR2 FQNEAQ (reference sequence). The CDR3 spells CASSSYDRGPNEKLFF. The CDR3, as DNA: TGTGCCAGCAGCAGTTACGACAGGGGGCCTAATGAAAAACTGTTTTTT.

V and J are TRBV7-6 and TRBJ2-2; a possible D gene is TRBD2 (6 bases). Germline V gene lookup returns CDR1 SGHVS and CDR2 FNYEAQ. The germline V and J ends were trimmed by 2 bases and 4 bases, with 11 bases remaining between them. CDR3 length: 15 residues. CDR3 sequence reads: CASSLLRGSTGELFF. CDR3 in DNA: TGTGCCAGCAGCTTACTACGGGGGAGCACCGGGGAGCTGTTTTTT.

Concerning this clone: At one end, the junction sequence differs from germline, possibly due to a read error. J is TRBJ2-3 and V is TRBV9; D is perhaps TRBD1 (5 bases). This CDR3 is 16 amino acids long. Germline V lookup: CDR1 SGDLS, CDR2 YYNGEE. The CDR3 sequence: CASSVEPTASTGTQYF. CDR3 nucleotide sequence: TGTGCCAGCAGCGTAGAACCCACGGCATCCACAGGTACGCAGTATTTT. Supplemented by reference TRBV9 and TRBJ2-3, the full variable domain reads DSGVTQTPKHLITATGQRVTLRCSPRSGDLSVYWYQQSLDQGLQFLIQYYNGEERAKGNILERFSAQQFPDLHSELNLSSLELGDSALYFCASSVEPTASTGTQYFGPGTRLTVL.

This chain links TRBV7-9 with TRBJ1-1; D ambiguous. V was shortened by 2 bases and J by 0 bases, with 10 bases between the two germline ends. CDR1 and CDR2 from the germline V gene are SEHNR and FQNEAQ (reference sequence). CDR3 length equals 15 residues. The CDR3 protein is CASSLNTVLNTEAFF. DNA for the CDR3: TGTGCCAGCAGCTTAAATACAGTCTTGAACACTGAAGCTTTCTTT.

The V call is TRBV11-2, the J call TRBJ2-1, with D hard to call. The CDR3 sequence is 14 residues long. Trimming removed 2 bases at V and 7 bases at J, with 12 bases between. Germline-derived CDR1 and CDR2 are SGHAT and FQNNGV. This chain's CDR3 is CASSLIGPGNEQFF. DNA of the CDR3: TGTGCCAGCAGCTTAATAGGCCCAGGAAATGAGCAGTTCTTC.

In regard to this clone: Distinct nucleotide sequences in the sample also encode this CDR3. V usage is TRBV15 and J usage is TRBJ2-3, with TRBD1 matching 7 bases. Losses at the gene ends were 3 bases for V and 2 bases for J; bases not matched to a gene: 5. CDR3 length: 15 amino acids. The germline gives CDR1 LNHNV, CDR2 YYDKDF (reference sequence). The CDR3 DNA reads TGTGCCACCAGCAGCATGGGACAGTCCACAGATACGCAGTATTTT. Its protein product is CATSSMGQSTDTQYF.

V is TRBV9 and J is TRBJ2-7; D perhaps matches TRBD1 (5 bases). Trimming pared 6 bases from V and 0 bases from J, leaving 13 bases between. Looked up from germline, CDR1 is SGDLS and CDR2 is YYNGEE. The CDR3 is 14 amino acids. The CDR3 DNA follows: TGTGCCAGCACCCCGTTTGACAGCTCCTACGAGCAGTACTTC. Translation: CASTPFDSSYEQYF.

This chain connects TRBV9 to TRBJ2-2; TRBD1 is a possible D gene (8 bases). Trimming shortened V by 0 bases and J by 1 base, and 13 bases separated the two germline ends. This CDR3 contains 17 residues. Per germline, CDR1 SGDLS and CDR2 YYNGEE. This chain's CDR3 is CASSVAGGQVNTGELFF. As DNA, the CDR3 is TGTGCCAGCAGCGTAGCGGGGGGACAGGTGAACACCGGGGAGCTGTTTTTT.

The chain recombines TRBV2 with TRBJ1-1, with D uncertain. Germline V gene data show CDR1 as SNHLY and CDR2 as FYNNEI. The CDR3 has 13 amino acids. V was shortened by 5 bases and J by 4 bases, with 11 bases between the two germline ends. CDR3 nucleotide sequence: TGTGCCAGCAGTTTTCATGGCGGCACTGAAGCTTTCTTT. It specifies CASSFHGGTEAFF.

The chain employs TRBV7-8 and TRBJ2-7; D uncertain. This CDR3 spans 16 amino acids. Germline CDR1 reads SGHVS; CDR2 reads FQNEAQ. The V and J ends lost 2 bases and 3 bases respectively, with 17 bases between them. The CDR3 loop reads CASSLTAGKAGYEQYF. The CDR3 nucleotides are TGTGCCAGCAGCTTAACAGCAGGAAAAGCTGGCTACGAGCAGTACTTC. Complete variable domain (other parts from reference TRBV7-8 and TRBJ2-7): GAGVSQSPRYKVAKRGQDVALRCDPISGHVSLFWYQQALGQGPEFLTYFQNEAQLDKSGLPSDRFFAERPEGSVSTLKIQRTQQEDSAVYLCASSLTAGKAGYEQYFGPGTRLTVT.

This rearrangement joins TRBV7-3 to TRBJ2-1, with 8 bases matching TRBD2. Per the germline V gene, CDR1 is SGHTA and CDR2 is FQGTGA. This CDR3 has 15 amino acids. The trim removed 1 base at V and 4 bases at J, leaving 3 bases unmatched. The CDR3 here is CASSLRAGEYNEQFF. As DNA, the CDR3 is TGTGCCAGCAGCTTAAGAGCGGGAGAGTACAATGAGCAGTTCTTC.